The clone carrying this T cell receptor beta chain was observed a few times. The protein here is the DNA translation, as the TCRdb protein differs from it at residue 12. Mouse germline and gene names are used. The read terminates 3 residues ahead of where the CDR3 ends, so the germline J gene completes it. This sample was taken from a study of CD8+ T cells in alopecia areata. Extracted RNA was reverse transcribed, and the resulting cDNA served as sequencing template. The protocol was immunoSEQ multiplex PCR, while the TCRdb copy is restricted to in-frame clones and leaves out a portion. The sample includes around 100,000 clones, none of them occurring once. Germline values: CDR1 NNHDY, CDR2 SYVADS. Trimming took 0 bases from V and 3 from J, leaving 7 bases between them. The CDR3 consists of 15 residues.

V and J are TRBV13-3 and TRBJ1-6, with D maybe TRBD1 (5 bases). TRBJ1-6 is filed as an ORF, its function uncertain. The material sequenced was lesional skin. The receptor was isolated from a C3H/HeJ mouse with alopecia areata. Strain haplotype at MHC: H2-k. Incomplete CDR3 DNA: TGTGCCAGCAGTGATGCCAGGGTCTATAATTCGCCC. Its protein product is CASSDARVYNSP. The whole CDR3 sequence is CASSDARVYNSPLYF.